Below, 23 T cell receptor beta chains from the same sample are listed, as sequenced in a study of CXCR3-negative and CXCR3-positive naive CD8 T cells. Study-level points and caveats: Against CXCR3-negative naive cells, CXCR3-positive naive cells showed more hydrophobic TRB CDR3s.

No cognate antigen is known for these TCRs. TRB cDNA libraries were made by UMI-labeled 5' RACE. Following a re-call of the 5' RACE reads, TCRdb has one entry per CDR3 protein and lacks DNA. This repertoire includes approximately 59,000 distinct CDR3 sequences. The source material was naive CXCR3+ CD8+ T cells from blood. Subset here: CD45RO-CCR7+CD27+CD95- naive CD8+ T cells expressing CXCR3 (TNR3+). The receptors stem from a human donor in good health. Some clones in this sample may be carry-over from other donors' samples.

This chain joins TRBV7-9 and TRBJ2-7. The CDR3 loop spans 16 amino acids. Germline V gives CDR1 SEHNR, CDR2 FQNEAQ (reference sequence). The CDR3 is CASSAAGVGSSYEQYF.

The V and J genes are TRBV9 and TRBJ2-5; TCRdb gives TRBD1 as the D gene, but with no DNA this cannot be confirmed. The V gene's germline CDR1 is SGDLS and CDR2 YYNGEE. CDR3 length: 13 amino acids. The CDR3 here is CASSVAGVETQYF.

The V gene is TRBV4-3, the J gene TRBJ2-1; TCRdb proposes TRBD2, but this gene call is untestable without DNA. The CDR3 has 15 residues. The germline CDR1 and CDR2 sequences are LGHNA and YSLEER. The CDR3 is CASSHPGGGANEQFF.

This chain uses TRBV28 with TRBJ2-7; TCRdb calls TRBD1, which cannot be checked without DNA. Germline CDR1 is MDHEN and CDR2 is SYDVKM. The CDR3 runs 11 residues. CDR3 sequence: CAPLRVGEQYF.

The V gene is TRBV29-1, the J gene TRBJ1-2. The germline CDR1 and CDR2 sequences are SQVTM and ANQGSEA. The CDR3 spans 11 residues. The CDR3 sequence: CSGGVFNGYTF.

The gene calls are TRBV6-5 and TRBJ1-5; absent DNA, TCRdb's TRBD1 call cannot be checked. The germline V gene has CDR1 MNHEY and CDR2 SVGAGI. The length of the CDR3 is 15 residues. CDR3 region: CASSSTGNSNQPQHF.

The rearrangement uses TRBV15 and TRBJ1-2; no DNA is available, so the TRBD1 call from TCRdb remains unchecked. The CDR3 contains 14 residues. CDR1 and CDR2 from the germline V gene are LNHNV and YYDKDF (reference sequence). The CDR3 reads CATSRGGTGDGYTF.

The V and J genes are TRBV6-6 and TRBJ1-4; TCRdb returns TRBD1, unconfirmable since there is no DNA. The CDR3 is 16 residues long. Germline lookup yields CDR1 MNHNY and CDR2 SVGAGI (reference sequence). CDR3 sequence: CASSSTWAGPNEKLFF.

This rearrangement joins TRBV4-3 to TRBJ2-7; absent DNA, TCRdb's TRBD2 call cannot be checked. The CDR3 has 18 amino acids. Germline assignment: CDR1 LGHNA and CDR2 YSLEER. The CDR3 region is CASSQVLSAGGPTYEQYF.

This chain joins TRBV29-1 and TRBJ2-3. There are 12 residues in the CDR3. CDR1 and CDR2 from the germline V gene are SQVTM and ANQGSEA. The CDR3 protein is CTTTLLTDTQYF.

The rearrangement links TRBV28 to TRBJ2-4; TCRdb gives TRBD1 as the D gene, but with no DNA this cannot be confirmed. In germline, CDR1 is MDHEN, CDR2 SYDVKM. The CDR3 spans 13 residues. The CDR3 spells CASTPTGKLIQYF.

The rearrangement links TRBV29-1 to TRBJ1-2. The CDR3 extends over 11 amino acids. Per the germline V gene, CDR1 is SQVTM and CDR2 is ANQGSEA. CDR3: CSVRDPYGYTF.

The V and J genes are TRBV28 and TRBJ2-1; TCRdb's assignment of TRBD1 cannot be checked, as there is no DNA. The CDR3 sequence is 16 residues long. Germline V lookup: CDR1 MDHEN, CDR2 SYDVKM. CDR3 loop: CASSLPPGELYNEQFF. Looking up the rest from reference TRBV28 and TRBJ2-1 gives the full variable domain: DVKVTQSSRYLVKRTGEKVFLECVQDMDHENMFWYRQDPGLGLRLIYFSYDVKMKEKGDIPEGYSVSREKKERFSLILESASTNQTSMYLCASSLPPGELYNEQFFGPGTRLTVL.

The gene calls are TRBV15 and TRBJ2-4; as DNA is missing, the TRBD2 call by TCRdb cannot be tested. CDR3 size: 16 residues. CDR1 is LNHNV and CDR2 is YYDKDF in the germline V gene (reference sequence). CDR3 sequence: CATSSFKVGGGDIQYF.

V and J are TRBV28 and TRBJ1-1; there is no DNA to check the TCRdb D call of TRBD1. CDR3 size: 12 residues. Per the germline V gene, CDR1 is MDHEN and CDR2 is SYDVKM. The CDR3 is CASSTDRLEAFF.

J is TRBJ1-1 and V is TRBV12-3 or TRBV12-4. This CDR3 has 13 residues. This CDR3 reads CASSRSLNTEAFF.

Here the CDR3 reads CASSFPGDEQYF. The rearrangement links TRBV28 to TRBJ2-7; no DNA is available, so the TRBD1 call from TCRdb remains unchecked. CDR1 is MDHEN and CDR2 is SYDVKM in the germline V gene. This CDR3 contains 12 residues.

CDR3 sequence: CASGLSLELQPQHF. V and J are TRBV12-5 and TRBJ1-5. Germline V lookup: CDR1 LGHNT, CDR2 FRNRAP. This CDR3 has 14 residues.

The rearrangement joins TRBV7-3 to TRBJ2-7; checking the TCRdb D call of TRBD1 is not possible without DNA. There are 13 residues in the CDR3. Looked up from germline, CDR1 is SGHTA and CDR2 is FQGTGA. The CDR3 loop reads CASSPDRGYEQYF.

The chain couples TRBV7-3 to TRBJ2-1; the TRBD1 assignment by TCRdb is unverifiable without DNA. The CDR3 is 15 amino acids. Germline values: CDR1 SGHTA, CDR2 FQGTGA. CDR3 in amino acids: CASSPRGAAYNEQFF.

The chain uses TRBV13 and TRBJ1-2. Germline V CDR1 and CDR2: PRHDT, FYEKMQ (reference sequence). The CDR3 totals 12 residues. CDR3 residues: CASSLGSYGYTF.

The genes are TRBV7-2 and TRBJ2-3; TCRdb selects TRBD1, and the lack of DNA leaves this call unchecked. Germline V lookup: CDR1 SGHTA, CDR2 FQGNSA. The CDR3 has 12 amino acids. CDR3 in amino acids: CASSWDGNTQYF.

The chain is built from TRBV12-3 or TRBV12-4 and TRBJ2-4. This CDR3 is 15 amino acids long. The chain's CDR3 is CASTPGSFAKNIQYF.